This entry lists 32 T cell receptor beta chains sequenced from one sample in a study of Graves' ophthalmopathy and Graves' hyperthyroidism. As the template, RNA transcripts were used to amplify TCR beta CDR3 regions. Amplification began with first-round RT-PCR using HTBI primers, then second-round multiplex PCR was performed. TCRdb re-derived calls from the multiplex PCR reads in MiXCR, one entry per CDR3 protein. The table lists over 500,000 distinct CDR3 sequences, 22% of them singletons. The sample was peripheral blood. The origin of the receptors is a young woman with stable Graves' hyperthyroidism. Some clones in this sample may be carry-over from other donors' samples.

This clonotype was detected many times. This sequence joins TRBV6-2 or TRBV6-3 and TRBJ1-1; D is undetermined. Germline-derived CDR1 and CDR2 are MNHEY and SVGEGT. V shed 2 bases and J shed 7 bases, with 5 bases lying between them. This CDR3 is 11 amino acids long. This chain's CDR3 is CASSYVYEAFF. CDR3 DNA: TGTGCCAGCAGTTACGTCTATGAAGCTTTCTTT.

This clonotype turned up a few times. The V and J genes are TRBV15 and TRBJ2-5; D is perhaps TRBD1 (5 bases). The CDR3 runs 16 residues. CDR1 and CDR2 (germline): LNHNV, YYDKDF (reference sequence). The V and J ends lost 0 bases and 5 bases respectively, with 16 bases between them. CDR3 in DNA: TGTGCCACCAGCAGAGATCGGCAGGGCGGTTGGGAGACCCAGTACTTC. It encodes CATSRDRQGGWETQYF.

This clonotype was counted ten times or more. The chain carries TRBV11-2 and TRBJ1-5; D is unresolved. V was clipped by 0 bases and J by 0 bases, with 9 bases between them. This CDR3 contains 16 residues. Germline V CDR1 and CDR2: SGHAT, FQNNGV. The CDR3, as DNA: TGTGCCAGCAGCTTAGACCCTCCCAATAGCAATCAGCCCCAGCATTTT. This encodes CASSLDPPNSNQPQHF.

This clonotype has just a few counts. The chain combines TRBV6-1 with TRBJ2-5; no firm D call. The CDR3 consists of 12 residues. Germline V gene sequence: CDR1 MNHNS, CDR2 SASEGT. V dropped 4 bases and J dropped 5 bases, with 8 bases sitting between them. CDR3 amino acids: CASSVLGETQYF. CDR3 DNA: TGTGCCAGCAGTGTTCTAGGGGAGACCCAGTACTTC.

This clonotype was detected many times. The chain is built from TRBV3-1 and TRBJ1-6; no clear D. Trimming cost V 3 bases and J 10 bases, with 10 bases left between them. There are 13 residues in the CDR3. Germline V gene data show CDR1 as LGHDT and CDR2 as YNNKEL (reference sequence). The CDR3 DNA sequence: TGTGCCAGCAGCCACTCCCCCGGATCACCCCTCCACTTT. This gives the protein CASSHSPGSPLHF.

The V gene is TRBV12-3 or TRBV12-4, the J gene TRBJ2-2; no firm D call. V was clipped by 7 bases and J by 1 base, with 13 bases between them. The CDR3 has 15 amino acids. The CDR3 DNA follows: TGTGCCAGCATTACGAAATATGAGAACACCGGGGAGCTGTTTTTT. Translation gives CASITKYENTGELFF.

The chain joins TRBV7-6 to TRBJ1-5; D might be TRBD1 (6 bases). With 1 base removed from V and 9 bases from J, the gap between germline ends came to 7 bases. This CDR3 contains 12 residues. Germline V CDR1 and CDR2: SGHVS, FNYEAQ. CDR3 region: CASSLGGLPQHF. The DNA of the CDR3 is TGTGCCAGCAGCTTAGGGGGGCTGCCCCAGCATTTT.

This clonotype was seen ten or more times. The chain carries TRBV25-1 and TRBJ2-7; D unclear. Trimming shortened V by 4 bases and J by 0 bases, and 7 bases separated the two germline ends. This CDR3 is 13 amino acids long. Germline CDR1 MGHDK, CDR2 SYGVNS. CDR3 protein: CASSGSRSYEQYF. In nucleotides, the CDR3 is TGTGCCAGCAGTGGTAGCCGCTCCTACGAGCAGTACTTC.

This clonotype was counted many times. The rearrangement links TRBV5-1 to TRBJ2-4; tentatively, D is TRBD2 (6 bases). Trimming stripped 3 bases from V and 6 bases from J, with 13 bases between. The CDR3 is 14 residues long. From germline, CDR1 is SGHRS and CDR2 YFSETQ. This CDR3 reads CASSSAGLGNIQYF. CDR3 in DNA: TGCGCCAGCAGCTCGGCGGGGCTGGGAAACATTCAGTACTTC.

This clonotype has at least ten counts. J is TRBJ1-2 and V is TRBV6-1; unclear D gene. The V end was cut by 6 bases, the J end by 9 bases, with 17 bases between. The length of the CDR3 is 13 residues. Per germline, CDR1 MNHNS and CDR2 SASEGT. The CDR3 loop reads CASSRRGMASYTF. In nucleotides, the CDR3 is TGTGCCAGCAGCAGGCGGGGAATGGCAAGCTACACCTTC.

This clonotype came up a few times. V and J are TRBV11-2 and TRBJ1-1; 7 positions match TRBD1. Germline V gene data show CDR1 as SGHAT and CDR2 as FQNNGV. V gave up 10 bases and J gave up 0 bases; unmatched junction bases: 11. The CDR3 has 15 residues. CDR3 loop: CATLNRQGLNTEAFF. CDR3 DNA: TGTGCCACCTTAAATCGACAGGGTTTGAACACTGAAGCTTTCTTT.

Ten or more counts support this clonotype. The rearrangement links TRBV28 to TRBJ1-5; 7 bases are shared with TRBD1. The CDR3 has 18 amino acids. With 3 bases clipped from V and 4 bases from J, the junction kept 15 bases outside the gene matches. Germline CDR1 is MDHEN and CDR2 is SYDVKM. CDR3 sequence reads: CASSLREIRGGINQPQHF. CDR3 sequence (DNA): TGTGCCAGCAGTTTGCGGGAAATCAGGGGGGGAATAAATCAGCCCCAGCATTTT.

The V gene is TRBV11-1, the J gene TRBJ1-5, with 10 bases aligning to TRBD1. The V gene's germline CDR1 is SGHAT and CDR2 FQDESV (reference sequence). V dropped 6 bases and J dropped 0; count of bases not matched to a gene: 5. The CDR3 is made up of 16 amino acids. The DNA of the CDR3 is TGTGCCAGCAGTTCCGGACAGGGGGATAGCAATCAGCCCCAGCATTTT. Translation gives CASSSGQGDSNQPQHF.

This clonotype was counted ten times or more. The chain carries TRBV6-1 and TRBJ1-6; the match to TRBD1 covers 8 bases. V shed 6 bases and J 9 bases; nucleotides not matched to a gene: 4. The CDR3 is 13 residues long. Germline CDR1 and CDR2: MNHNS and SASEGT. The CDR3 sequence is CASRGQDPSPLHF. The CDR3 DNA is TGTGCCAGCAGGGGACAGGATCCTTCACCCCTCCACTTT.

The chain links TRBV28 to TRBJ2-7; D is ambiguous. Trimming took 3 bases from V and 6 from J, leaving 15 bases between them. The V gene's germline CDR1 is MDHEN and CDR2 SYDVKM. CDR3 size: 14 residues. CDR3 DNA sequence: TGTGCCAGCAGTTTGCCAGGCACAACACCCGAGCAGTACTTC. It yields the protein CASSLPGTTPEQYF.

To note about this clonotype: At one end the junction does not follow the germline gene, possibly because of a read error. The chain is built from TRBV29-1 and TRBJ2-4, with D perhaps given as TRBD1 or TRBD2 (6 bases each). The length of the CDR3 is 15 residues. CDR1 is SQVTM, CDR2 ANQGSEA, per germline. CDR3 coding DNA: TGCAGCGTTGAAGATCTAGCCACTCGGAGGGACATTAAGTACTTC. As protein: CSVEDLATRRDIKYF.

V is TRBV12-3 or TRBV12-4 and J is TRBJ1-1; D is unresolved. The CDR3 has 15 residues. V lost 2 bases, J lost 3 bases, and 13 bases lay in between. As DNA, the CDR3 is TGTGCCAGCAGTTTAAGGCCTCTTTGGTACACTGAAGCTTTCTTT. Protein product: CASSLRPLWYTEAFF.

The sample holds many counts of this clonotype. The chain carries TRBV6-1 and TRBJ1-6; D is ambiguous. Trimming shortened V by 1 base and J by 9 bases, and 7 bases separated the two germline ends. The length of the CDR3 is 13 residues. CDR1 is MNHNS, CDR2 SASEGT, per germline. Here the CDR3 reads CASSEGRFSPLHF. The CDR3 DNA is TGTGCCAGCAGTGAAGGTCGGTTTTCACCCCTCCACTTT.

J is TRBJ2-5 and V is TRBV19, with no clear D. The CDR3 has 12 amino acids. Germline V gene data show CDR1 as LNHDA and CDR2 as SQIVND (reference sequence). The V end was cut by 0 bases, the J end by 2 bases, with 1 base between. CDR3 in DNA: TGTGCCAGTAGTATAGATCAAGAGACCCAGTACTTC. Protein: CASSIDQETQYF.

This clonotype was recorded many times. The CDR3: CASSPRSGGSTDEQYF. The CDR3 nucleotides are TGTGCCAGCAGTCCGCGCAGCGGGGGTTCGACCGACGAGCAGTACTTC. The genes are TRBV27 and TRBJ2-7; TRBD2 matches 8 bases. V lost 5 bases, J lost 5 bases, and 14 bases stayed unmatched. The CDR3 runs 16 residues. Germline V gene sequence: CDR1 MNHEY, CDR2 SMNVEV (reference sequence).

This clonotype was seen at least ten times. The chain links TRBV11-2 to TRBJ2-2, with 7 positions matching TRBD1. This CDR3 spans 16 amino acids. CDR1 SGHAT and CDR2 FQNNGV come from the germline V gene. V was pared by 5 bases and J by 3 bases, with 9 bases of the junction left unmatched. The CDR3 spells CASSLRGSADTGELFF. The CDR3 nucleotides read TGTGCCAGCAGCCTCAGGGGGTCAGCGGACACCGGGGAGCTGTTTTTT.

This clonotype has at least ten counts. The chain links TRBV20-1 to TRBJ2-7; 12 positions agree with TRBD2. J was trimmed by 5 bases and V by 6 bases; bases with no gene match: 11. Germline V gene lookup returns CDR1 DFQATT and CDR2 SNEGSKA (reference sequence). CDR3 size: 15 residues. The CDR3 nucleotides are TGCAGTGCGAAAAGGAGGACTAGCGGGGATAACGAGCAGTACTTC. Translated, it gives CSAKRRTSGDNEQYF.

This clonotype was seen a handful of times. The rearrangement links TRBV27 to TRBJ2-7, with 8 bases fitting TRBD1. The CDR3 totals 16 residues. Germline CDR1 and CDR2: MNHEY and SMNVEV (reference sequence). The V gene end was trimmed by 3 bases and the J gene end by 7 bases; junction bases not matched to a gene: 14. CDR3 in amino acids: CASSFSIGQGPGEQYF. Written as DNA, the CDR3 is TGTGCCAGCAGTTTTTCGATCGGACAGGGACCCGGGGAGCAGTACTTC.

The rearrangement links TRBV24-1 to TRBJ2-2, with 10 bases lining up with TRBD1. There are 15 residues in the CDR3. The junction had 5 bases not matched to a gene; V was cut back by 7 bases and J by 4 bases. CDR1 and CDR2 (germline): KGHDR, SFDVKD. CDR3 amino acids: CATRGTGDITGELFF. Written as DNA, the CDR3 is TGTGCCACCAGGGGGACAGGGGATATCACCGGGGAGCTGTTTTTT.

This clonotype showed up many times. The chain employs TRBV12-3 or TRBV12-4 and TRBJ2-5; 9 positions match TRBD2. This CDR3 is 15 amino acids long. J was trimmed by 7 bases and V by 6 bases; bases with no gene match: 12. CDR3 protein: CASSLWASGVGTQYF. The CDR3 coding sequence is TGTGCCAGCAGCCTCTGGGCTAGCGGGGTGGGGACCCAGTACTTC.

The rearrangement links TRBV19 to TRBJ1-5; D unresolved. Germline CDR1 LNHDA, CDR2 SQIVND (reference sequence). Deletions cut 6 bases from V and 3 bases from J, with 15 bases between. This CDR3 is 15 amino acids long. The CDR3 is CASRGPGWDNQPQHF. In nucleotides, the CDR3 is TGTGCCAGTAGAGGCCCGGGCTGGGACAATCAGCCCCAGCATTTT.

Many counts were recorded for this clonotype. The chain combines TRBV7-9 with TRBJ2-7; D possibly corresponds to TRBD1 (6 bases). V lost 5 bases and J 2 bases, leaving 13 bases between the germline ends. CDR1 and CDR2 (germline): SEHNR, FQNEAQ (reference sequence). The CDR3 length is 14 residues. CDR3 DNA: TGTGCCAGCAGCCCTTACAGGGATACCTACGAGCAGTACTTC. It codes for CASSPYRDTYEQYF.

This clonotype occurred many times. This sequence joins TRBV11-3 and TRBJ2-3; D remains unclear. CDR1 SGHNT and CDR2 YENEEA come from the germline V gene. The CDR3 runs 13 residues. The V and J ends lost 4 bases and 0 bases respectively, with 5 bases between them. The DNA for the CDR3 is TGTGCCAGCAGCTCCCCTAGCACAGATACGCAGTATTTT. This codes for CASSSPSTDTQYF.

The sample holds a few counts of this clonotype. This chain joins TRBV27 and TRBJ1-1, with D unclear. CDR3 size: 14 residues. Trimming pared 6 bases from V and 3 bases from J, leaving 14 bases between. Germline CDR1 and CDR2: MNHEY and SMNVEV (reference sequence). Here the CDR3 DNA reads TGTGCCAGCAGGGGGATAGGGTTTGACACTGAAGCTTTCTTT. Amino acid sequence: CASRGIGFDTEAFF.

The chain recombines TRBV12-3 or TRBV12-4 with TRBJ1-1; D call uncertain. The V gene lost 7 bases and the J gene lost 6 bases, with 18 bases spanning the gap. CDR3 length: 14 residues. The CDR3 DNA follows: TGTGCCAGCACCAGAGGCATTATGAGTCCTGAAGCTTTCTTT. Translating gives CASTRGIMSPEAFF.

This clonotype was counted ten times or more. This rearrangement joins TRBV9 to TRBJ2-5; TRBD1 might be the D (5 bases). The CDR3 sequence is 14 residues long. The V and J ends lost 6 bases and 1 base respectively, with 13 bases between them. Germline CDR1 SGDLS, CDR2 YYNGEE. The CDR3 is CASNLNRLQETQYF. The CDR3 coding sequence is TGTGCCAGCAACCTCAACAGGCTCCAAGAGACCCAGTACTTC.

This clonotype occurred a few times. The chain uses TRBV30 and TRBJ2-2; the match to TRBD1 covers 9 bases. Trimming took 7 bases from V and 2 from J; bases not matched to a gene: 8. Germline CDR1 and CDR2: GTSNPN and SVGIG (reference sequence). The CDR3 has 15 residues. This CDR3 is CASKTGGSNTGELFF. CDR3 nucleotides: TGTGCCTCCAAGACAGGGGGTAGTAACACCGGGGAGCTGTTTTTT.